This T cell receptor beta chain emerged from a study of T cell responses to AZD1222 COVID-19 vaccine. Broader study findings: Spike regions recognized by vaccine-associated CD4 TCRs spanned the protein, led by 160-218 and 743-854. Seropositivity was recorded at baseline in only a handful of AZD1222 recipients. Donor demographics were predominantly white British with a female majority; clonal diversity may be underestimated. Spike-specific TCR breadth and depth were elevated following two AZD1222 doses.

From germline, CDR1 is MNHNS and CDR2 SASEGT. Trimming left V 2 bases short and J 2 bases short, with 13 bases between. The CDR3 totals 17 residues. A word on this clone: Its matching antigen is unknown.

The assay was immunoSEQ multiplex PCR, and TCRdb's table has in-frame clones only and misses some. The sample has around 58,000 clones, more than 80% seen once. The sample was peripheral blood, taken 28 days after the second AZD1222 dose. This TCR derives from an adult who received the AZD1222 COVID-19 vaccine. This chain links TRBV6-1 with TRBJ2-6; tentatively, D is TRBD2 (7 bases). This chain's CDR3 is CASSEFGGLTGANVLTF. CDR3 coding DNA: TGTGCCAGCAGTGAATTCGGGGGGCTAACTGGGGCCAACGTCCTGACTTTC.